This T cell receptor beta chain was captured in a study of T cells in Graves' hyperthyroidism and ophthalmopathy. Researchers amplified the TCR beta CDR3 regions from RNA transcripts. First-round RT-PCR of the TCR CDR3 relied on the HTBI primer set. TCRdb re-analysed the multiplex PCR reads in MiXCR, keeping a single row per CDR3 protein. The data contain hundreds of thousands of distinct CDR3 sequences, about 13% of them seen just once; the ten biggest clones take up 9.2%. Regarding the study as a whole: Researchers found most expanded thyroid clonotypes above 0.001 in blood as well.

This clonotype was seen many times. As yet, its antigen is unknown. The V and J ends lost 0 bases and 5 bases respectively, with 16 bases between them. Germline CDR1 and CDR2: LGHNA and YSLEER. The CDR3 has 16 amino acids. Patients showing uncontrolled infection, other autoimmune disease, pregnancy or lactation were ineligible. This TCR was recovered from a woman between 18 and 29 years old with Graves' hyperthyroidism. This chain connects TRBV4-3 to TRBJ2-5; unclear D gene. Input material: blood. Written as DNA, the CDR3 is TGCGCCAGCAGCCAAGACGTGATCGGTGACTCGGAGACCCAGTACTTC. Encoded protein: CASSQDVIGDSETQYF.